Below are 25 T cell receptor beta chains sequenced from a single sample in a study of T cell changes during pregnancy in multiple sclerosis. Sequencing used immunoSEQ multiplex PCR; TCRdb keeps in-frame clones, though not all of them. The repertoire holds 40,000 to 45,000 clones, 80% to 90% seen once, with 1.2% in the top ten. The specimen was CD4+ T cells from peripheral blood mononuclear cells, collected in the first trimester of pregnancy. The origin of the receptors is a female donor with multiple sclerosis, enrolled in a pregnancy study.

The V call is TRBV4-1, the J call TRBJ1-5; 9 nucleotides line up with TRBD1. After removal of 3 bases from V and 2 bases from J, the junction contained 17 bases not matched to a gene. Germline lookup yields CDR1 MGHRA and CDR2 YSYEKL. The length of the CDR3 is 20 residues. The CDR3 loop is CASSHVFTTGGKSRNQPQHF. The CDR3 nucleotides are TGCGCCAGCAGCCACGTCTTTACAACAGGGGGCAAAAGTCGCAATCAGCCCCAGCATTTT.

The CDR3: CASSPGVEQETQYF. Written as DNA, the CDR3 is TGTGCCAGCAGCCCGGGGGTGGAACAAGAGACCCAGTACTTC. The V gene is TRBV28, the J gene TRBJ2-5; tentatively, D is TRBD2 (6 bases). V shed 6 bases and J shed 2 bases, with 13 bases lying between them. Germline V lookup: CDR1 MDHEN, CDR2 SYDVKM. CDR3 length: 14 amino acids.

This chain links TRBV9 with TRBJ2-4, with no clear D. The length of the CDR3 is 11 residues. The germline CDR1 and CDR2 sequences are SGDLS and YYNGEE. The V and J ends lost 3 bases and 8 bases respectively, with 6 bases between them. The CDR3 region has the DNA TGTGCCAGCAGCGCCGGAGACATTCAGTACTTC. It yields the protein CASSAGDIQYF.

This clone was seen only a few times. The chain recombines TRBV6-1 with TRBJ2-5, with 7 bases identical to TRBD2. The junction had 12 bases not matched to a gene; V was cut back by 4 bases and J by 1 base. Germline lookup yields CDR1 MNHNS and CDR2 SASEGT. The CDR3 loop spans 17 amino acids. CDR3 sequence reads: CASSGGGAGPFQETQYF. The CDR3 DNA follows: TGTGCCAGCAGTGGCGGGGGAGCGGGACCCTTCCAAGAGACCCAGTACTTC.

V gene TRBV5-1 combines with J gene TRBJ2-5; tentative D call: TRBD1 (6 bases). The CDR3 runs to 13 residues. Trimming stripped 1 base from V and 4 bases from J, with 8 bases between. Per the germline V gene, CDR1 is SGHRS and CDR2 is YFSETQ. The DNA for the CDR3 is TGCGCCAGCAGCTTGCAGGGGCGAGAGACCCAGTACTTC. Protein sequence: CASSLQGRETQYF.

This chain uses TRBV10-2 with TRBJ2-5; 7 bases match TRBD2. Germline trimming cut 6 bases from V and 4 bases from J; bases unmatched to any gene: 5. Germline V gene sequence: CDR1 WSHSY, CDR2 SAAADI. CDR3 size: 13 residues. The CDR3 protein is CASSPPGGETQYF. CDR3 in DNA: TGCGCCAGCAGCCCCCCGGGGGGAGAGACCCAGTACTTC.

The V gene is TRBV6-1, the J gene TRBJ2-7, with D possibly being TRBD1 (6 bases). Trimming stripped 4 bases from V and 2 bases from J, with 18 bases between. This CDR3 comprises 16 residues. Germline-derived CDR1 and CDR2 are MNHNS and SASEGT. The CDR3 DNA is TGTGCCAGCAGTGTCCAAACAGGGTTCCTAGCCTACGAGCAGTACTTC. Amino acids: CASSVQTGFLAYEQYF.

CDR3 DNA sequence: TGTGCCAGCAGCCACACCAAGGAGGGTCGGCACAATGAGCAGTTCTTC. Translated, it gives CASSHTKEGRHNEQFF. The chain is built from TRBV4-2 and TRBJ2-1, with a possible D match to TRBD2 (6 bases). This CDR3 has 16 residues. The germline gives CDR1 LGHNA, CDR2 YNFKEQ. Trimming stripped 3 bases from V and 5 bases from J, with 17 bases between.

The rearrangement joins TRBV2 to TRBJ2-5; D is uncertain. This CDR3 contains 13 residues. Germline V CDR1 and CDR2: SNHLY, FYNNEI. V lost 3 bases to trimming and J lost 4 bases, with 9 bases between them. CDR3 DNA: TGTGCCAGCAGTGACGTGTTTCCAGAGACCCAGTACTTC. Its translation is CASSDVFPETQYF.

The gene calls are TRBV18 and TRBJ1-3; perhaps TRBD1 as D (6 bases). The CDR3 is made up of 16 amino acids. The germline CDR1 and CDR2 sequences are KGHSH and LQKENI. V was clipped by 6 bases and J by 1 base, with 16 bases between them. The DNA for the CDR3 is TGTGCCAGCTCTCTCTGGACAGCAGTTTCTGGAAACACCATATATTTT. Protein product: CASSLWTAVSGNTIYF.

The chain is built from TRBV10-3 and TRBJ2-7; TRBD1 might be the D (6 bases). In germline, CDR1 is ENHRY, CDR2 SYGVKD. The CDR3 totals 15 residues. V lost 0 bases and J lost 2, with 11 bases in between. This CDR3 is CAISESGGLAYEQYF. The CDR3 coding sequence is TGTGCCATCAGTGAGTCTGGGGGCCTCGCCTACGAGCAGTACTTC.

The genes are TRBV21-1 and TRBJ2-3; no DNA check was done on the table's D call, TRBD2. TRBV21-1 is a pseudogene segment. The CDR3 totals 16 residues. The CDR3 is CASSNGGRACTDTQYF. The CDR3 bases are TGTGCCAGCAGCAACGGGGGGAGGGCTTGCACAGATACGCAGTATTTT.

The rearrangement uses TRBV5-1 and TRBJ2-2; 8 bases are a match to TRBD1. J gave up 5 bases and V 2 bases, and 2 bases lay outside the gene matches. The CDR3 has 14 residues. Per the germline V gene, CDR1 is SGHRS and CDR2 is YFSETQ. In DNA form, the CDR3 reads TGCGCCAGCAGCTTCACAGGGGGTACCGGGGAGCTGTTTTTT. It codes for CASSFTGGTGELFF.

The chain links TRBV4-3 to TRBJ2-5; 7 nucleotides line up with TRBD2. V dropped 1 base and J dropped 5; count of bases not matched to a gene: 10. The CDR3 sequence is 16 residues long. Germline CDR1 reads LGHNA; CDR2 reads YSLEER. Here the CDR3 reads CASSQASGGSDETQYF. DNA of the CDR3: TGCGCCAGCAGCCAAGCCTCCGGGGGGAGTGATGAGACCCAGTACTTC.

The V and J genes are TRBV7-2 and TRBJ1-3; D is perhaps TRBD1 (6 bases). The germline V gene encodes CDR1 SGHTA and CDR2 FQGNSA. The CDR3 contains 15 residues. Trimming shortened V by 0 bases and J by 4 bases, and 10 bases separated the two germline ends. The CDR3, as DNA: TGTGCCAGCAGCTTAGCGAACAGGGCCGGAAACACCATATATTTT. Encoded protein: CASSLANRAGNTIYF.

This clone is a singleton in its sample. The chain recombines TRBV28 with TRBJ2-5; D is perhaps TRBD1 (6 bases). The V end lost 1 base, the J end lost 5 bases, and 14 bases lay between the germline ends. This CDR3 has 15 residues. Germline loops: CDR1 MDHEN, CDR2 SYDVKM. CDR3 DNA sequence: TGTGCCAGCAGTTTATATGACAGGCTGTTGGAGACCCAGTACTTC. This translates into CASSLYDRLLETQYF.

The chain has TRBV29-1 and TRBJ2-5; the match to TRBD2 covers 10 bases. Germline CDR1 is SQVTM and CDR2 is ANQGSEA. This CDR3 comprises 15 residues. V dropped 4 bases and J dropped 5; count of bases not matched to a gene: 10. CDR3 sequence (DNA): TGCAGCGTTGGGGGAGCGGGAGGGAGGGCGGAGACCCAGTACTTC. Translated, it gives CSVGGAGGRAETQYF.

V and J are TRBV4-2 and TRBJ2-7; TRBD2 might be the D (5 bases). Trimming removed 0 bases from V and 0 bases from J, with 9 bases in between. Germline V gene data show CDR1 as LGHNA and CDR2 as YNFKEQ. The CDR3 has 15 residues. CDR3: CASSQDFRDSYEQYF. The CDR3 coding sequence is TGTGCCAGCAGCCAAGATTTCCGGGACTCCTACGAGCAGTACTTC.

The chain joins TRBV4-1 to TRBJ1-2; 7 positions match TRBD1. Germline V CDR1 and CDR2: MGHRA, YSYEKL. The CDR3 totals 15 residues. The ends lost 1 base at V and 3 bases at J; junction bases unmatched: 5. The CDR3 loop is CASSQGTGIYYGYTF. Written as DNA, the CDR3 is TGCGCCAGCAGCCAAGGGACAGGAATTTACTATGGCTACACCTTC.

The table lists this clone with a few counts. The chain recombines TRBV7-2 with TRBJ2-7, with TRBD1 identical over 10 bases. Germline V gene data show CDR1 as SGHTA and CDR2 as FQGNSA. The CDR3 runs to 15 residues. With V trimmed by 4 bases and J by 4 bases, 7 bases remained unmatched. The CDR3 DNA follows: TGTGCCAGCAGCTCACCGACAGGGGGCCATTACGAGCAGTACTTC. It yields the protein CASSSPTGGHYEQYF.

The CDR3 DNA is TGTGCCAGCAGTGAAGGGACTAGGAGTAACGCAGATACGCAGTATTTT. Amino acid sequence: CASSEGTRSNADTQYF. The V and J genes are TRBV6-1 and TRBJ2-3; TRBD2 agrees at 7 bases. CDR3 size: 16 residues. V lost 1 base, J lost 4 bases, and 8 bases stayed unmatched. Germline CDR1 MNHNS, CDR2 SASEGT.

The chain carries TRBV29-1 and TRBJ1-2; no firm D call. Germline V gene data show CDR1 as SQVTM and CDR2 as ANQGSEA. The CDR3 has 14 residues. V was shortened by 4 bases and J by 0 bases, with 12 bases between the two germline ends. CDR3 sequence: CSVGGKRANYGYTF. CDR3 bases: TGCAGCGTTGGAGGGAAGAGGGCTAACTATGGCTACACCTTC.

The V and J genes are TRBV7-9 and TRBJ1-2; 9 bases map to TRBD1. Losses at the gene ends were 5 bases for V and 4 bases for J; bases not matched to a gene: 5. Germline V gene data show CDR1 as SEHNR and CDR2 as FQNEAQ (reference sequence). The CDR3 length is 14 residues. The CDR3 loop reads CASSNPDRGYGYTF. The CDR3 nucleotides read TGTGCCAGCAGCAACCCGGACAGGGGCTATGGCTACACCTTC.

This rearrangement joins TRBV4-3 to TRBJ2-7; TRBD2 agrees at 9 bases. The germline V gene encodes CDR1 LGHNA and CDR2 YSLEER. The CDR3 sequence is 15 residues long. V shed 4 bases, J shed 2 bases, and the junction held 6 bases outside the gene matches. CDR3 sequence (DNA): TGCGCCAGCAGCCTCCTACTAGCGGGTGCCTACGAGCAGTACTTC. Translated, it gives CASSLLLAGAYEQYF.

The chain couples TRBV29-1 to TRBJ2-7; maybe TRBD2 (6 bases). Trimming took off 4 bases at V and 3 bases at J, with 13 bases between the two ends. The germline CDR1 and CDR2 sequences are SQVTM and ANQGSEA. CDR3 length: 13 amino acids. The CDR3 spells CSVVAGGVYEQYF. CDR3 sequence (DNA): TGCAGCGTTGTCGCCGGGGGAGTCTACGAGCAGTACTTC.